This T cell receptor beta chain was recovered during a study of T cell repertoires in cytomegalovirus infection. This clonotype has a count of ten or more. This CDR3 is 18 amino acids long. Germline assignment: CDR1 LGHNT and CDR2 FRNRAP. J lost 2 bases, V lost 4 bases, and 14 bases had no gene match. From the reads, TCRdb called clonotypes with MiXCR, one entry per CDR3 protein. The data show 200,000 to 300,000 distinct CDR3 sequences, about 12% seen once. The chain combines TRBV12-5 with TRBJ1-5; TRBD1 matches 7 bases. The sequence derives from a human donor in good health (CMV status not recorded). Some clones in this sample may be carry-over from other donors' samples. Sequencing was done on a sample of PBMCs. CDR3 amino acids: CASGSAARDRKGNQPQHF. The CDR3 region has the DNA TGTGCTAGTGGTTCCGCGGCCCGGGACAGAAAGGGCAATCAGCCCCAGCATTTT.